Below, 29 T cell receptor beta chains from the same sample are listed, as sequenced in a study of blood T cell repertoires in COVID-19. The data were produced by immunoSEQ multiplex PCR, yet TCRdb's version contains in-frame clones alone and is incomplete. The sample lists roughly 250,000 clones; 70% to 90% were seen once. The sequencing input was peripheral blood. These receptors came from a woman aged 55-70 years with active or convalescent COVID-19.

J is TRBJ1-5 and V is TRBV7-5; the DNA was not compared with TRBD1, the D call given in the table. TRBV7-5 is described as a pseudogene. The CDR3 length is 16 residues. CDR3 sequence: CARDRPRTGINQPQHF. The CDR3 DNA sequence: TGTGCCAGAGACCGACCCCGGACAGGTATAAATCAGCCCCAGCATTTT.

CDR3 nucleotides: TGTGCCAGCAGCTTATACAAAGAGACCCAGTACTTC. Protein sequence: CASSLYKETQYF. The chain carries TRBV5-5 and TRBJ2-5; D is unresolved. V lost 2 bases to trimming and J lost 3 bases, with 5 bases between them. CDR1 is SGHKS and CDR2 is YYEKEE in the germline V gene (reference sequence). The CDR3 is made up of 12 amino acids.

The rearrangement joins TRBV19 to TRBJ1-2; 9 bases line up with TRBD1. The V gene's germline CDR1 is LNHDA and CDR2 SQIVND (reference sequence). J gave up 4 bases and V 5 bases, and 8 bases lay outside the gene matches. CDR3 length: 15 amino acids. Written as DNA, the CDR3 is TGTGCCAGTAGTTCCCGGGACAGGGTATTCTATGGCTACACCTTC. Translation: CASSSRDRVFYGYTF.

CDR3 sequence (DNA): TGTGCCAGCAGTGAACTGAGCGGGAGGGCCGGAGAGCAGTACTTC. This translates into CASSELSGRAGEQYF. This chain uses TRBV2 with TRBJ2-7; 10 nucleotides line up with TRBD2. The CDR3 has 15 residues. Germline assignment: CDR1 SNHLY and CDR2 FYNNEI. Trimming removed 2 bases from V and 7 bases from J; junction bases left unmatched: 8.

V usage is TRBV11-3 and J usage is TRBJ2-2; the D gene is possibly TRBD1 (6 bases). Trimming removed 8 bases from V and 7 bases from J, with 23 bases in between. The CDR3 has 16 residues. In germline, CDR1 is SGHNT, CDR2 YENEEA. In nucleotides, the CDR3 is TGTGCCAGCGGACAGCTCTCGGGCCGCTGGGGCGGGGAGCTGTTTTTT. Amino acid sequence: CASGQLSGRWGGELFF.

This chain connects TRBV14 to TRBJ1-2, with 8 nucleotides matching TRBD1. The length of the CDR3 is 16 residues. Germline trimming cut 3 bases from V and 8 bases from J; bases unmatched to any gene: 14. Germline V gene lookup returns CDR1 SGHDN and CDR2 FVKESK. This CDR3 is CASSQVSGGFLYGYTF. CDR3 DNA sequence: TGTGCCAGCAGCCAGGTTTCAGGGGGCTTTCTCTACGGCTACACCTTC.

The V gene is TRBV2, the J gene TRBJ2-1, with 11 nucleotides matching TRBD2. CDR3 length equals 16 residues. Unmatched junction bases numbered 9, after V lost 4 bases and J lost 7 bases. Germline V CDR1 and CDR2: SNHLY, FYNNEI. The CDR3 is CASSVVWASGGNEQFF. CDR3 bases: TGTGCCAGCAGTGTCGTCTGGGCTAGCGGGGGGAATGAGCAGTTCTTC.

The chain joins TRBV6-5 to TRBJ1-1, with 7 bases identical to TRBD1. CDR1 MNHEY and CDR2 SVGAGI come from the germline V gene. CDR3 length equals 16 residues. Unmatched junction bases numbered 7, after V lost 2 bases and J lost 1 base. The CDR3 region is CASSYGIRDRNTEAFF. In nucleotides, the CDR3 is TGTGCCAGCAGTTACGGAATCCGGGACAGGAACACTGAAGCTTTCTTT.

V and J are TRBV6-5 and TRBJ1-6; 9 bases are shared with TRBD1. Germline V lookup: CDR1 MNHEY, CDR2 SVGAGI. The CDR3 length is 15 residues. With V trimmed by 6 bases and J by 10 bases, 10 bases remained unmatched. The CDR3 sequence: CASSGTGIVESPLHF. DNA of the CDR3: TGTGCCAGCAGCGGGACAGGGATAGTGGAATCACCCCTCCACTTT.

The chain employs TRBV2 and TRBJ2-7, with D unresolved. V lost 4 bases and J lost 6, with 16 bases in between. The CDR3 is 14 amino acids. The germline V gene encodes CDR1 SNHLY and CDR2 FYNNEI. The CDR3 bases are TGTGCCAGCAGTGGGCGGCAAGTCGGCACCGAGCAGTACTTC. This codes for CASSGRQVGTEQYF.

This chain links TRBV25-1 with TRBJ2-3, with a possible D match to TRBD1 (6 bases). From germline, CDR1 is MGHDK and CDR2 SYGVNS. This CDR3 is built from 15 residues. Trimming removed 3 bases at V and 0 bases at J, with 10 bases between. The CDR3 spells CASSDLGQSTDTQYF. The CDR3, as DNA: TGTGCCAGCAGTGATTTAGGACAGAGCACAGATACGCAGTATTTT.

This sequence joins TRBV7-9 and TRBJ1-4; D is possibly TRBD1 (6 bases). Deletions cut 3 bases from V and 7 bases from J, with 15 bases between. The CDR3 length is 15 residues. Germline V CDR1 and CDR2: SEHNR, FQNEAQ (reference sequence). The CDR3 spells CASSFQGLVIEKLFF. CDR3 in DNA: TGTGCCAGCAGCTTCCAGGGGCTGGTAATTGAAAAACTGTTTTTT.

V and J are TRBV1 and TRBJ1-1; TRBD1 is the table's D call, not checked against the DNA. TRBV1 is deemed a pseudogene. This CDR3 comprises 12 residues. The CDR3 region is CTSSHPKGEAFF. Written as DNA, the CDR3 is TGCACCAGCAGCCATCCAAAGGGGGAAGCTTTCTTT.

The CDR3 DNA reads as TGTGCCAGCAGTGAGGGCCGGTGGAGCACAGATACGCAGTATTTT. Its protein is CASSEGRWSTDTQYF. V usage is TRBV6-1 and J usage is TRBJ2-3; D is ambiguous. This CDR3 has 15 amino acids. V lost 3 bases to trimming and J lost 0 bases, with 10 bases between them. Germline CDR1 and CDR2: MNHNS and SASEGT.

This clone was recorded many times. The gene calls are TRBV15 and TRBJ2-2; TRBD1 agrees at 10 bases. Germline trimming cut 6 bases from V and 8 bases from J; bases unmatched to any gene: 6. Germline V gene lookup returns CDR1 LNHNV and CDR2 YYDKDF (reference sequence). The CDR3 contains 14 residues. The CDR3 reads CATRPGQGRGELFF. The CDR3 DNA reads TGTGCCACCAGACCGGGACAGGGGAGGGGGGAGCTGTTTTTT.

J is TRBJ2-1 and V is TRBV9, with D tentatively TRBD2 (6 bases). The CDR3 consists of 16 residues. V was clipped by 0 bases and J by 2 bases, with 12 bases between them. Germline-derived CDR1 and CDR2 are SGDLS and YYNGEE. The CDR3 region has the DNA TGTGCCAGCAGCGTAGGCCGGAGACTAGCCTACAATGAGCAGTTCTTC. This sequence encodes CASSVGRRLAYNEQFF.

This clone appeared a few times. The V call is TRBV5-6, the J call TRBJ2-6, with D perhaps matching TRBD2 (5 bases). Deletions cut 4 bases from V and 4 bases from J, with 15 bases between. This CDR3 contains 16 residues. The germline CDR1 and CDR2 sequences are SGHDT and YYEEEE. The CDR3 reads CASSRIGVSGANVLTF. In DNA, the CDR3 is TGTGCCAGCAGCCGGATCGGGGTGTCAGGGGCCAACGTCCTGACTTTC.

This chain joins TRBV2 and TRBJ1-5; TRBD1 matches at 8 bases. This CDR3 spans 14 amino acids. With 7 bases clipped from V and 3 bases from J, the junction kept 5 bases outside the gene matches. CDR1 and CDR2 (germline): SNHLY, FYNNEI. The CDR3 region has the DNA TGTGCCAGCATGGCGGGACAGGTCAATCAGCCCCAGCATTTT. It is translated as CASMAGQVNQPQHF.

CDR3 DNA sequence: TGTGCCAGCAGTTCCACCCAGGGGCTCTCCTACGAGCAGTACTTC. Protein product: CASSSTQGLSYEQYF. The chain joins TRBV28 to TRBJ2-7; a possible D gene is TRBD1 (6 bases). The V end lost 4 bases, the J end lost 0 bases, and 13 bases lay between the germline ends. The CDR3 extends over 15 amino acids. Germline CDR1 reads MDHEN; CDR2 reads SYDVKM. Using reference TRBV28 and TRBJ2-7 for the parts outside the CDR3, the full variable domain is DVKVTQSSRYLVKRTGEKVFLECVQDMDHENMFWYRQDPGLGLRLIYFSYDVKMKEKGDIPEGYSVSREKKERFSLILESASTNQTSMYLCASSSTQGLSYEQYFGPGTRLTVT.

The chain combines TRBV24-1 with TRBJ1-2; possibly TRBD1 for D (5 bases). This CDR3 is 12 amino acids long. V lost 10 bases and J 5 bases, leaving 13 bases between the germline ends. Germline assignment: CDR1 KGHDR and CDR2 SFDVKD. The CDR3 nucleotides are TGTGCCACATCGGAAAGGGGTTATGGCTACACCTTC. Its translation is CATSERGYGYTF.

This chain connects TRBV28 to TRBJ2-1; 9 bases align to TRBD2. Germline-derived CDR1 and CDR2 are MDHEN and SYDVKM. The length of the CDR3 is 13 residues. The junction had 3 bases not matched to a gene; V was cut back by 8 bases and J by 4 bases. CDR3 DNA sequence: TGTGCCAGCCATAGCGGGGGATACAATGAGCAGTTCTTC. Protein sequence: CASHSGGYNEQFF.

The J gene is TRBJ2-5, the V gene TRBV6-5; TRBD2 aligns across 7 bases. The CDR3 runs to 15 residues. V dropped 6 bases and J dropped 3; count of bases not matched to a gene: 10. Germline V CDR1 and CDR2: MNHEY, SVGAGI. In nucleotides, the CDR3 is TGTGCCAGCAGCACTAGCGTAGGAGAAGAAGAGACCCAGTACTTC. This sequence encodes CASSTSVGEEETQYF.

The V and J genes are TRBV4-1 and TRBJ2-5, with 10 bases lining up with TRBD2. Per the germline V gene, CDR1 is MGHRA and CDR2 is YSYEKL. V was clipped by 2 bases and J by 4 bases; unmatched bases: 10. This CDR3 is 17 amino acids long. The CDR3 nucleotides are TGCGCCAGCAGCCAACCCCATTCTAGCGGGAGTCGAGAGACCCAGTACTTC. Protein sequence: CASSQPHSSGSRETQYF.

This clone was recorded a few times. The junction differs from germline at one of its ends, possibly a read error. CDR3 residues: CASSQGSTVEKLFF. CDR3 sequence (DNA): TGTGCCAGCAGTCAAGGAAGTACAGTTGAAAAACTGTTTTTT. The chain has TRBV3-1 (or the pseudogene TRBV3-2) and TRBJ1-4, with D unresolved. This CDR3 has 14 amino acids. Germline V gene sequence: CDR1 LGHDT, CDR2 YNNKEL (reference sequence).

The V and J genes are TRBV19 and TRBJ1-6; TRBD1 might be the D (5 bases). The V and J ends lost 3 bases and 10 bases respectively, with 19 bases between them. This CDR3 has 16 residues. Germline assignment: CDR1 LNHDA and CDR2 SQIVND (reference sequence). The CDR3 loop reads CASSISPGLFRSPLHF. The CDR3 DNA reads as TGTGCCAGTAGTATTTCCCCGGGACTTTTCCGGTCACCCCTCCACTTT.

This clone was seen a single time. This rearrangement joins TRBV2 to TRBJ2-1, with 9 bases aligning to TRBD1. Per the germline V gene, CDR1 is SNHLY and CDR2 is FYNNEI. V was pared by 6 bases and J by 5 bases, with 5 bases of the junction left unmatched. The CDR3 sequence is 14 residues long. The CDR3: CASSSDRGNNEQFF. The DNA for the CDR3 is TGTGCCAGCAGCTCAGACAGGGGGAACAATGAGCAGTTCTTC.

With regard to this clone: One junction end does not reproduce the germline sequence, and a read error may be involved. CDR3: CASSGGLISGSTIYF. In DNA, the CDR3 is TGCGCCAGCAGCGGGGGACTGATCTCTGGAAGCACCATATATTTT. The chain uses TRBV5-1 and TRBJ1-3, with D possibly being TRBD1 (5 bases). This CDR3 comprises 15 residues. The germline V gene has CDR1 SGHRS and CDR2 YFSETQ.

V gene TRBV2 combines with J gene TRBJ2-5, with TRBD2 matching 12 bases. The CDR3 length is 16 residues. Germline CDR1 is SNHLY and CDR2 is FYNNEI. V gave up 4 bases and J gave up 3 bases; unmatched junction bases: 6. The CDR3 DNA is TGTGCCAGCAGTGCCCCTAGCGGGGGGGTCGAAGAGACCCAGTACTTC. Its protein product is CASSAPSGGVEETQYF.

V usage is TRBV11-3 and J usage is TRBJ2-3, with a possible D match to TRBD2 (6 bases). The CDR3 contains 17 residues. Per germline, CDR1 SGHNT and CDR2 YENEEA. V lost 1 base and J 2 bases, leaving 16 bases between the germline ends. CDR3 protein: CASSLGVLSGTTDTQYF. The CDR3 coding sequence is TGTGCCAGCAGCTTAGGAGTACTTAGCGGTACCACAGATACGCAGTATTTT.